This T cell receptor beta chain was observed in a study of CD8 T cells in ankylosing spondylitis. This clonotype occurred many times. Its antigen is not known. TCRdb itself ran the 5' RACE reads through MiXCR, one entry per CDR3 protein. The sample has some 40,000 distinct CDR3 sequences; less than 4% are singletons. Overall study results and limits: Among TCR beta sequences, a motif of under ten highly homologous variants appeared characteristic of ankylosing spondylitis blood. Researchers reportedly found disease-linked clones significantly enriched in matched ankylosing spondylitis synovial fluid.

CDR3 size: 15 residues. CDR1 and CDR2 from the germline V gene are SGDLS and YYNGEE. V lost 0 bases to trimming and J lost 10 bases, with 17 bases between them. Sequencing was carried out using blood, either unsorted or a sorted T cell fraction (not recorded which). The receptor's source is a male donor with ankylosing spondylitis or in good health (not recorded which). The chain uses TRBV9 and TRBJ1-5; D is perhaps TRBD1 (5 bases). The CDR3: CASSVGGDPRAPQHF. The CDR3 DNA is TGTGCCAGCAGCGTAGGAGGGGACCCCCGGGCACCCCAGCATTTT.